Listed below are T cell receptor beta chains from one sample, sequenced in a study of blood T cell repertoires in COVID-19. Measured with immunoSEQ multiplex PCR; TCRdb has only the in-frame clones, and not every one. This table holds fewer than 300,000 clones, 70% to 90% found once. Specimen: PBMCs or T cells enriched from blood (not recorded which). The receptors come from a woman in her twenties or thirties who had recovered from COVID-19. The CDR3 runs from the conserved cysteine through the conserved F or W. Fields, in order: V gene, J gene, clone size, D gene, CDR3 protein, CDR3 DNA. D genes are given only for firm matches. Size values are once, few and many counts, or a class for expanded clones, and some rows have none.

V gene: TRBV6-1; J gene: TRBJ2-7; clone size: NA; D gene: TRBD2; CDR3 protein: CASSEYGGGFSYEQYF; CDR3 DNA: TGTGCCAGCAGTGAATATGGGGGAGGGTTCTCCTACGAGCAGTACTTC
V gene: TRBV4-1; J gene: TRBJ1-1; clone size: NA; D gene: TRBD1; CDR3 protein: CASSQDRGQGRNTEAFF; CDR3 DNA: TGCGCCAGCAGCCAAGACCGGGGACAGGGAAGGAACACTGAAGCTTTCTTT
V gene: TRBV6-5; J gene: TRBJ1-2; clone size: NA; D gene: NA; CDR3 protein: CASSYAGDGGYTF; CDR3 DNA: TGTGCCAGCAGTTACGCGGGGGATGGGGGCTACACCTTC
V gene: TRBV5-6; J gene: TRBJ2-1; clone size: NA; D gene: TRBD2; CDR3 protein: CASSPSGLAGGPGLVF; CDR3 DNA: TGTGCCAGCAGCCCGAGCGGACTAGCGGGAGGGCCAGGGTTGGTCTTC
V gene: TRBV4-1; J gene: TRBJ2-1; clone size: NA; D gene: TRBD2; CDR3 protein: CASSPGLADYNEQFF; CDR3 DNA: TGCGCCAGCAGCCCCGGACTAGCGGACTACAATGAGCAGTTCTTC
V gene: TRBV28; J gene: TRBJ1-2; clone size: NA; D gene: NA; CDR3 protein: CATSELDYGYTF; CDR3 DNA: TGTGCCACCTCCGAGCTCGACTATGGCTACACCTTC
V gene: TRBV28; J gene: TRBJ2-5; clone size: NA; D gene: TRBD1; CDR3 protein: CASSPGQSPGTQYF; CDR3 DNA: TGTGCCAGCAGTCCGGGACAGTCCCCGGGGACCCAGTACTTC
V gene: TRBV2; J gene: TRBJ1-2; clone size: NA; D gene: NA; CDR3 protein: CASSEARGYGYTF; CDR3 DNA: TGTGCCAGCAGTGAAGCCCGAGGTTATGGCTACACCTTC
V gene: TRBV20-1; J gene: TRBJ1-2; clone size: NA; D gene: NA; CDR3 protein: CSASYDIRGGYTF; CDR3 DNA: TGCAGTGCTAGTTACGATATAAGGGGCGGCTACACCTTC
V gene: TRBV28; J gene: TRBJ1-2; clone size: NA; D gene: TRBD1; CDR3 protein: CASSPGQGASGYTF; CDR3 DNA: TGTGCCAGCAGTCCGGGACAGGGGGCGTCTGGCTACACCTTC
V gene: TRBV18; J gene: TRBJ1-1; clone size: NA; D gene: NA; CDR3 protein: CASSQKSGVQDTEAFF; CDR3 DNA: TGTGCCAGCTCGCAAAAAAGCGGGGTACAGGACACTGAAGCTTTCTTT
V gene: TRBV7-2; J gene: TRBJ1-5; clone size: NA; D gene: TRBD1; CDR3 protein: CASSNQGALQPQHF; CDR3 DNA: TGTGCCAGCAGTAATCAGGGGGCGTTGCAGCCCCAGCATTTT
V gene: TRBV21-1; J gene: TRBJ1-1; clone size: NA; D gene: NA; CDR3 protein: CASSKEAARMGGKKAFF; CDR3 DNA: TGTGCCAGCAGCAAAGAAGCCGCCCGCATGGGGGGGAAAAAAGCTTTCTTT
V gene: TRBV2; J gene: TRBJ2-7; clone size: NA; D gene: TRBD2; CDR3 protein: CASRQLAGGPGEQYF; CDR3 DNA: TGTGCCAGCAGACAACTAGCGGGGGGGCCTGGCGAGCAGTACTTC
V gene: TRBV10-2; J gene: TRBJ2-7; clone size: NA; D gene: NA; CDR3 protein: CASSADSYEQYF; CDR3 DNA: TGCGCCAGCAGTGCGGACAGCTACGAGCAGTACTTC
V gene: TRBV7-9; J gene: TRBJ1-5; clone size: NA; D gene: TRBD1; CDR3 protein: CASSLAGQGSNQPQHF; CDR3 DNA: TGTGCCAGCAGCTTAGCAGGACAGGGAAGCAATCAGCCCCAGCATTTT
V gene: TRBV12-5; J gene: TRBJ2-1; clone size: NA; D gene: NA; CDR3 protein: CASGLSPTGNEQFF; CDR3 DNA: TGTGCTAGTGGTTTGAGTCCCACGGGGAATGAGCAGTTCTTC
V gene: TRBV27; J gene: TRBJ2-1; clone size: NA; D gene: TRBD2; CDR3 protein: CASSVPGLAGHEQFF; CDR3 DNA: TGTGCCAGCAGTGTTCCGGGACTAGCTGGGCATGAGCAGTTCTTC
V gene: TRBV19; J gene: TRBJ2-1; clone size: few; D gene: NA; CDR3 protein: CASSVQGLLSYNEQFF; CDR3 DNA: TGTGCCAGTAGTGTACAGGGCCTTCTATCCTACAATGAGCAGTTCTTC
V gene: TRBV9; J gene: TRBJ2-2; clone size: once; D gene: TRBD2; CDR3 protein: CASSPGLAGPTGELFF; CDR3 DNA: TGTGCCAGCAGCCCGGGACTAGCGGGCCCCACCGGGGAGCTGTTTTTT
V gene: TRBV29-1; J gene: TRBJ1-1; clone size: NA; D gene: TRBD1; CDR3 protein: CSASGQEFTEAFF; CDR3 DNA: TGCAGCGCTTCGGGACAGGAGTTCACTGAAGCTTTCTTT
V gene: TRBV18; J gene: TRBJ2-7; clone size: NA; D gene: NA; CDR3 protein: CASSPAGTHPYEQYF; CDR3 DNA: TGTGCCAGCTCACCGGCGGGGACCCACCCGTACGAGCAGTACTTC
V gene: TRBV28; J gene: TRBJ1-6; clone size: NA; D gene: NA; CDR3 protein: CASRPDRSYSPLHF; CDR3 DNA: TGTGCCAGCCGCCCCGACAGAAGTTATTCACCCCTCCACTTT
V gene: TRBV28; J gene: TRBJ2-3; clone size: NA; D gene: NA; CDR3 protein: CASWASDGKYLFPDTQYF; CDR3 DNA: TGTGCCAGCTGGGCCAGCGACGGGAAGTATCTCTTCCCAGATACGCAGTATTTT
V gene: TRBV28; J gene: TRBJ1-5; clone size: NA; D gene: NA; CDR3 protein: CASSLYKGGLDQPQHF; CDR3 DNA: TGTGCCAGCAGTTTATACAAAGGAGGGTTGGATCAGCCCCAGCATTTT
V gene: TRBV3-1/TRBV3-2; J gene: TRBJ1-5; clone size: NA; D gene: TRBD1; CDR3 protein: CASRGTGEGQPQHF; CDR3 DNA: TGTGCCAGCAGGGGGACAGGGGAAGGTCAGCCCCAGCATTTT
V gene: TRBV5-4; J gene: TRBJ2-1; clone size: NA; D gene: NA; CDR3 protein: CASSFSNEQFF; CDR3 DNA: TGTGCCAGCAGCTTTTCTAATGAGCAGTTCTTC
V gene: TRBV7-8; J gene: TRBJ1-1; clone size: NA; D gene: NA; CDR3 protein: CASNLRGNTEAFF; CDR3 DNA: TGTGCCAGCAATCTCCGGGGGAACACTGAAGCTTTCTTT
V gene: TRBV4-1; J gene: TRBJ2-7; clone size: NA; D gene: TRBD1; CDR3 protein: CASSPLPGQGENEQYF; CDR3 DNA: TGCGCCAGCAGCCCATTACCGGGACAGGGTGAAAACGAGCAGTACTTC
V gene: TRBV15; J gene: TRBJ1-5; clone size: NA; D gene: TRBD1; CDR3 protein: CATSKPRAAGGQPQHF; CDR3 DNA: TGTGCCACCAGCAAACCACGCGCGGCAGGGGGTCAGCCCCAGCATTTT
V gene: TRBV27; J gene: TRBJ1-6; clone size: NA; D gene: TRBD1; CDR3 protein: CASRPGQGSSPLHF; CDR3 DNA: TGTGCCAGCAGGCCGGGACAGGGGAGTTCACCCCTCCACTTT
V gene: TRBV5-1; J gene: TRBJ2-7; clone size: NA; D gene: NA; CDR3 protein: CASSGQRASYEQYF; CDR3 DNA: TGCGCCAGCAGTGGTCAGCGAGCCTCCTACGAGCAGTACTTC
V gene: TRBV7-6; J gene: TRBJ1-5; clone size: NA; D gene: NA; CDR3 protein: CASSLGGYSNQPQHF; CDR3 DNA: TGTGCCAGCAGCTTAGGCGGTTATAGCAATCAGCCCCAGCATTTT
V gene: TRBV6-5; J gene: TRBJ1-1; clone size: NA; D gene: NA; CDR3 protein: CASSYSNRDTEAFF; CDR3 DNA: TGTGCCAGCAGTTACTCTAACCGGGACACTGAAGCTTTCTTT
V gene: TRBV5-6; J gene: TRBJ1-1; clone size: NA; D gene: NA; CDR3 protein: CASKFSLAGEAFF; CDR3 DNA: TGTGCCAGCAAATTTTCCCTGGCGGGTGAAGCTTTCTTT
V gene: TRBV18; J gene: TRBJ1-2; clone size: NA; D gene: TRBD1; CDR3 protein: CASSPDGQGRSGYTF; CDR3 DNA: TGTGCCAGCTCACCGGACGGACAGGGAAGGAGTGGCTACACCTTC
V gene: TRBV9; J gene: TRBJ2-7; clone size: NA; D gene: TRBD2; CDR3 protein: CASSHGLAGGFYEQYF; CDR3 DNA: TGTGCCAGCAGCCATGGACTAGCGGGGGGATTCTACGAGCAGTACTTC
V gene: TRBV11-2; J gene: TRBJ1-2; clone size: NA; D gene: TRBD1; CDR3 protein: CASSLSDRVGDGYTF; CDR3 DNA: TGTGCCAGCAGCTTATCCGACAGGGTGGGGGATGGCTACACCTTC
V gene: TRBV10-3; J gene: TRBJ2-5; clone size: NA; D gene: NA; CDR3 protein: CAISEPETGKETQYF; CDR3 DNA: TGTGCCATCAGTGAGCCCGAGACCGGGAAAGAGACCCAGTACTTC
V gene: TRBV5-6; J gene: TRBJ2-3; clone size: NA; D gene: NA; CDR3 protein: CASSLSLFTDTQYF; CDR3 DNA: TGTGCCAGCAGCCTTAGTCTCTTCACAGATACGCAGTATTTT
V gene: TRBV28; J gene: TRBJ2-7; clone size: NA; D gene: TRBD1; CDR3 protein: CASSYRVGQGAHYEQYF; CDR3 DNA: TGTGCCAGCAGTTACCGGGTTGGACAGGGGGCCCACTACGAGCAGTACTTC
V gene: TRBV30; J gene: TRBJ1-5; clone size: NA; D gene: NA; CDR3 protein: CAWSVGSGRSNQPQHF; CDR3 DNA: TGTGCCTGGAGTGTAGGAAGTGGCAGGTCTAATCAGCCCCAGCATTTT
V gene: TRBV28; J gene: TRBJ2-3; clone size: once; D gene: TRBD2; CDR3 protein: CASSGRGEDTQYF; CDR3 DNA: TGTGCCAGCAGTGGCCGGGGGGAAGATACGCAGTATTTT
V gene: TRBV5-1; J gene: TRBJ2-1; clone size: many; D gene: NA; CDR3 protein: CASSSSLKAGEQFF; CDR3 DNA: TGCGCCAGCAGCTCCTCCCTCAAAGCGGGTGAGCAGTTCTTC
V gene: TRBV7-2; J gene: TRBJ2-7; clone size: many; D gene: NA; CDR3 protein: CASSTQGFEEQYF; CDR3 DNA: TGTGCCAGCAGCACACAGGGATTCGAGGAGCAGTACTTC
V gene: TRBV10-3; J gene: TRBJ1-6; clone size: NA; D gene: TRBD1; CDR3 protein: CAISETGGYNSPLHF; CDR3 DNA: TGTGCCATCAGTGAGACAGGGGGGTATAATTCACCCCTCCACTTT
V gene: TRBV20-1; J gene: TRBJ2-2; clone size: NA; D gene: TRBD2; CDR3 protein: CSASTASGGTGELFF; CDR3 DNA: TGCAGTGCTAGTACTGCTAGCGGGGGGACCGGGGAGCTGTTTTTT
V gene: TRBV19; J gene: TRBJ1-4; clone size: NA; D gene: NA; CDR3 protein: CASRPARANEKLFF; CDR3 DNA: TGTGCCAGTAGACCCGCCAGGGCGAATGAAAAACTGTTTTTT
V gene: TRBV27; J gene: TRBJ1-6; clone size: NA; D gene: NA; CDR3 protein: CASSFGHSNSPLHF; CDR3 DNA: TGTGCCAGCAGTTTTGGGCACTCTAATTCACCCCTCCACTTT
V gene: TRBV4-1; J gene: TRBJ1-2; clone size: NA; D gene: NA; CDR3 protein: CASSQDPTGDYGYTF; CDR3 DNA: TGCGCCAGCAGCCAAGACCCAACAGGAGATTATGGCTACACCTTC
V gene: TRBV19; J gene: TRBJ1-5; clone size: NA; D gene: NA; CDR3 protein: CASNRENSNQPQHF; CDR3 DNA: TGTGCCAGCAACAGGGAGAATAGCAATCAGCCCCAGCATTTT
V gene: TRBV19; J gene: TRBJ2-2; clone size: NA; D gene: NA; CDR3 protein: CASSGLIMNTGELFF; CDR3 DNA: TGTGCCAGTAGTGGACTGATTATGAACACCGGGGAGCTGTTTTTT
V gene: TRBV18; J gene: TRBJ1-5; clone size: once; D gene: NA; CDR3 protein: CASSPPGNQPQHF; CDR3 DNA: TGTGCCAGCTCACCCCCGGGCAATCAGCCCCAGCATTTT
V gene: TRBV11-1; J gene: TRBJ1-1; clone size: few; D gene: NA; CDR3 protein: CASSLHRRNTEAFF; CDR3 DNA: TGTGCCAGCAGCTTACACAGGAGGAACACTGAAGCTTTCTTT
V gene: TRBV11-1; J gene: TRBJ2-3; clone size: NA; D gene: TRBD1; CDR3 protein: CASSYGTGTDTQYF; CDR3 DNA: TGTGCCAGCAGCTACGGGACAGGGACAGATACGCAGTATTTT